These 6 T cell receptor beta chains originate from one sample sequenced in a study of T cell responses to AZD1222 COVID-19 vaccine. Repertoires were generated with immunoSEQ multiplex PCR, while TCRdb's copy carries only in-frame clones and drops some. The profile shows 100,000 to 150,000 clones, approximately 85% of them singletons. Sequencing used peripheral blood, obtained 28 days after the second AZD1222 dose. These receptor sequences come from an adult who received the AZD1222 COVID-19 vaccine.

The J gene is TRBJ2-5, the V gene TRBV5-1, with 7 positions matching TRBD2. The germline V gene encodes CDR1 SGHRS and CDR2 YFSETQ. The CDR3 length is 16 residues. With 0 bases clipped from V and 0 bases from J, the junction kept 5 bases outside the gene matches. For the CDR3, the DNA is TGCGCCAGCAGCTTGGATGGCGGGGGAGACCAAGAGACCCAGTACTTC. Its translation is CASSLDGGGDQETQYF.

This clone was observed at least ten times. This chain links TRBV4-2 with TRBJ2-7, with 7 bases that match TRBD1. Germline-derived CDR1 and CDR2 are LGHNA and YNFKEQ. V shed 2 bases, J shed 5 bases, and the junction held 12 bases outside the gene matches. The CDR3 spans 16 residues. The CDR3 is CASSQQFRGQSHEQYF. The CDR3 region has the DNA TGTGCCAGCAGCCAACAATTTAGGGGACAGAGCCACGAGCAGTACTTC.

The chain recombines TRBV24-1 with TRBJ1-3; D remains ambiguous. The CDR3 length is 16 residues. Germline V lookup: CDR1 KGHDR, CDR2 SFDVKD. Trimming left V 0 bases short and J 2 bases short, with 10 bases between. The CDR3 here is CATSDLPNPPGNTIYF. CDR3 sequence (DNA): TGTGCCACCAGTGATTTGCCAAATCCGCCTGGAAACACCATATATTTT.

The rearrangement links TRBV15 to TRBJ2-5; D is undetermined. The V gene's germline CDR1 is LNHNV and CDR2 YYDKDF (reference sequence). V was pared by 8 bases and J by 5 bases, with 9 bases between. CDR3 length: 11 amino acids. CDR3 sequence reads: CATQAKETQYF. DNA of the CDR3: TGTGCCACCCAAGCCAAGGAGACCCAGTACTTC.

The chain employs TRBV24-1 and TRBJ1-1; perhaps TRBD1 as D (5 bases). The CDR3 is made up of 13 amino acids. Trimming took off 8 bases at V and 7 bases at J, with 16 bases between the two ends. Germline-derived CDR1 and CDR2 are KGHDR and SFDVKD. The CDR3 DNA is TGTGCCACCACCGATGCGGGGGTAGGTGAAGCTTTCTTT. Its protein is CATTDAGVGEAFF.

This chain joins TRBV6-5 and TRBJ2-5; D ambiguous. CDR3 length equals 10 residues. From germline, CDR1 is MNHEY and CDR2 SVGAGI. The V end lost 6 bases, the J end lost 5 bases, and 4 bases lay between the germline ends. The CDR3 region is CASRLETQYF. The DNA of the CDR3 is TGTGCCAGCAGATTGGAGACCCAGTACTTC.